This TCR beta chain appears in the sequencing data of a study of cytomegalovirus exposure and HLA in healthy donors (dated by TCRdb to the late 2010s). Some background on the complete study: The approximately 710 repertoires of the first cohort and the 120 validation repertoires were produced on the same platform, according to a later analysis. The study aimed to test whether cataloging public T cell receptors could reveal signatures of past pathogen exposure. Along with the roughly 670-subject first cohort, a separate validation cohort of over a hundred different subjects was used. High-throughput TCR immunosequencing, statistical association of individual TCRs with disease status, and machine learning were combined to predict cytomegalovirus infection status. Overall study results and their limits: The classifier was reported to diagnose cytomegalovirus status with high specificity and sensitivity in both the original and validation cohorts. All 120 or so repertoires were used to score co-occurrence in the validation cohort in a later analysis, because that analysis had no HLA typing for the cohort. Most TCR sequences were observed very rarely across donors, whereas some public TCRs were present in many individuals. The authors suggested that the approach could potentially be extended to other disease states and immunological phenotypes. The study gave a list of under 200 TCR beta chains associated with cytomegalovirus. In vitro tests confirmed that a few of the cytomegalovirus-associated TCR beta chains recognize cytomegalovirus antigens. Of the cluster scores, roughly 95% were above 0 in a later analysis, which found that TCRs clustered in the first cohort also tended to co-occur in the 95 to 150 validation repertoires.

Trimming takes 3 bases from V and 4 bases from J, and the germline ends sit 9 bases apart. There are 13 amino acids in the CDR3, from cysteine to phenylalanine inclusive. Only the CDR3 portion is preserved as DNA: 39 bases, with reading frame beginning at the first base. The germline V gene (reference sequence) supplies CDR1 MNHEY and CDR2 SMNVEV. Library creation used the immunoSEQ multiplex PCR assay. The paper's data handling went like this. A statistical classification framework was built to diagnose cytomegalovirus status from the catalog of TCR beta chain sequences. This is the immuneACCESS table as TCRdb keeps it, with only in-frame sequences that have V and J called. A part of the clones is gone; compared with another copy, unresolved V genes explain less than half, and the rest is unexplained. The V and J calls and clone size are taken from that table; D and trimming were inferred from the DNA. In this sample the table shows 100,000 to 150,000 clones, approximately 90% of which occur a single time. The biggest ten clones account for approximately 2% of the sample.

Separate from the approximately 670-subject first cohort, the validation cohort of about 130 subjects was the group to which the donors belonged. This clone was detected once. The target of this receptor is not known. Per-nucleotide qualities are absent, and no much larger clonotype sits a single base away. The rearranged segments are TRBV27 and TRBJ2-5; no D gene can be assigned with confidence. This receptor was obtained from a woman aged 18 to 35 in good health and CMV-seronegative. Specimen: PBMCs. The nucleotide sequence reads TGTGCCAGCAGTTTGGTATTGAGAGAGACCCAGTACTTC. It encodes CASSLVLRETQYF.